This TCR beta chain was profiled in a study of blood T cell repertoires in COVID-19 (dated by TCRdb to 2019 to 2021). For context, the study as a whole: Samples from collaborators originated in the United States, Italy and Spain and spanned both the acute and convalescent phases of COVID-19. The material from the prospective study consisted of cDNA or gDNA derived from T cells, B-cell-depleted T cells, or PBMCs. Subjects who had been exposed to COVID-19, were actively infected with it, or had recovered from it provided the deeply sampled blood TCRbeta repertoires that made up the dataset. A freely available public database, intended as a resource for researchers studying the immune response to SARS-CoV-2, is where the repertoires were released. Samples came from the ongoing ImmuneRACE study (first 160 participants) plus 1,254 subjects from 6 global collaborators. A de-identified subject ID, COVID-19 status, age in years and sex were almost always included in the sample metadata. Where available, HLA class I and class II types were taken from metadata supplied by the sample provider and were not determined by assay-based typing.

The collaborating institutions used their own protocols to collect whole blood in K2EDTA tubes. For TCRbeta analysis, collaborators shipped samples in one of three forms: frozen whole blood, isolated PBMCs, or DNA extracted from either of those sample types. The immunoSEQ Assay, a bias-controlled multiplex PCR, was used to amplify TCRbeta CDR3 regions from genomic DNA. From the authors' description of their analysis: The number of nucleated cells in each sample was estimated by amplification of reference gene primers within the assay. To quantify the absolute abundance of each unique TCRbeta CDR3 rearrangement, sequence reads were collapsed and filtered. Productive Simpson clonality was computed per sample as the square root of Simpson's diversity index over productive rearrangements. TCRdb re-hosts the immuneACCESS table, in-frame sequences only. Its copies lack some clones; in the studies checked, an unresolved V gene accounts for under half of them, and the cause for the rest is not known. Clone size and V and J calls were adopted from that table, with D and trimming inferred from the DNA. The sample data list around 250,000 clones, and approximately 85% of these were observed just once. The ten largest clones add up to around 5.5% of the sample.

Remarks on this clone: What antigen it recognizes has not been identified. No per-base quality is available; no much larger clone lies one base away.

Taken from the germline V gene, the CDR1 and CDR2 loops are MNHEY and SVGAGI. Trimming accounts for 4 bases at V and 0 bases at J, while the number of junction bases matched to no gene is 3. The CDR3 contains 15 residues, cysteine and phenylalanine counted. The kept DNA is CDR3 alone, 45 bases in frame from the first base. General findings and caveats noted by the study authors: The amount of clinical and demographic metadata varied by source and participant and was provided uncurated.

Specimen: peripheral blood. The rearranged chain carries TRBV6-5 and TRBJ2-1; 7 junctional bases match TRBD2. The clonotype comes from a man aged 50-59 years with active or convalescent COVID-19. The DNA is TGTGCCAGCAGTTCTCGGGACTACTCCTACAATGAGCAGTTCTTC. Translated, this gives CASSSRDYSYNEQFF.